The rows below give T cell receptor beta chains drawn from one sample of a study of blood T cell repertoires in COVID-19. The data were produced by immunoSEQ multiplex PCR, yet TCRdb's version contains in-frame clones alone and is incomplete. The sample holds approximately 140,000 clones, approximately 80% seen once. The source material was peripheral blood. The receptor source for this set is a man aged 65 to 79 with acute or convalescent COVID-19. Both conserved end residues are part of each CDR3. Each record gives: clone size, D gene, V gene, J gene, CDR3 protein, CDR3 DNA. A D gene is named only where the DNA matches it firmly. Rows give clone size only sometimes, using once, few, many, or a class for an expanded clone.

clone size: -; D gene: TRBD1; V gene: TRBV19; J gene: TRBJ1-5; CDR3 protein: CASTPTTTGGSQPQHF; CDR3 DNA: TGTGCCAGTACCCCCACAACGACAGGGGGCAGTCAGCCCCAGCATTTT
clone size: -; D gene: -; V gene: TRBV6-5; J gene: TRBJ2-5; CDR3 protein: CASSRYRVPETQYF; CDR3 DNA: TGTGCCAGCAGCCGCTACAGGGTTCCAGAGACCCAGTACTTC
clone size: -; D gene: -; V gene: TRBV6-1; J gene: TRBJ1-4; CDR3 protein: CASSDGTGREKLFF; CDR3 DNA: TGTGCCAGCAGTGACGGGACTGGAAGGGAAAAACTGTTTTTT
clone size: -; D gene: TRBD1; V gene: TRBV11-2; J gene: TRBJ2-7; CDR3 protein: CASSRDSQMGYEQYF; CDR3 DNA: TGTGCCAGCAGCAGGGACAGCCAGATGGGCTACGAGCAGTACTTC
clone size: -; D gene: -; V gene: TRBV14; J gene: TRBJ2-5; CDR3 protein: CASSQTVGETQYF; CDR3 DNA: TGTGCCAGCAGCCAGACGGTCGGGGAGACCCAGTACTTC
clone size: -; D gene: -; V gene: TRBV30; J gene: TRBJ1-6; CDR3 protein: CAWADSFNSPLHF; CDR3 DNA: TGTGCCTGGGCGGACAGTTTTAATTCACCCCTCCACTTT
clone size: few; D gene: TRBD2; V gene: TRBV28; J gene: TRBJ2-7; CDR3 protein: CASSFPTSVPPYEQYF; CDR3 DNA: TGTGCCAGCAGTTTCCCCACTAGCGTTCCCCCCTACGAGCAGTACTTC
clone size: -; D gene: TRBD2; V gene: TRBV30; J gene: TRBJ2-1; CDR3 protein: CAWSPQRGGTYNEQFF; CDR3 DNA: TGTGCCTGGAGTCCTCAGCGGGGGGGGACCTACAATGAGCAGTTCTTC
clone size: -; D gene: -; V gene: TRBV4-2; J gene: TRBJ2-3; CDR3 protein: CASSLNSGGRTDTQYF; CDR3 DNA: TGTGCCAGCAGCCTGAATTCCGGGGGACGCACAGATACGCAGTATTTT
clone size: -; D gene: TRBD1; V gene: TRBV19; J gene: TRBJ2-1; CDR3 protein: CASSKRDRYSYNEQFF; CDR3 DNA: TGTGCCAGTAGTAAAAGGGACAGATACTCCTACAATGAGCAGTTCTTC
clone size: -; D gene: -; V gene: TRBV7-8; J gene: TRBJ1-1; CDR3 protein: CASSFVGLNTEAFF; CDR3 DNA: TGTGCCAGCAGCTTCGTCGGGTTGAACACTGAAGCTTTCTTT
clone size: -; D gene: -; V gene: TRBV28; J gene: TRBJ2-7; CDR3 protein: CASSSPGDDEQYF; CDR3 DNA: TGTGCCAGCAGTTCCCCTGGAGACGACGAGCAGTACTTC
clone size: -; D gene: -; V gene: TRBV24-1; J gene: TRBJ1-1; CDR3 protein: CATSDSGRGYGTEAFF; CDR3 DNA: TGTGCCACCAGTGATTCAGGCAGGGGATATGGCACTGAAGCTTTCTTT
clone size: -; D gene: TRBD1; V gene: TRBV5-1; J gene: TRBJ1-6; CDR3 protein: CASSSTLDRDSPLHF; CDR3 DNA: TGCGCCAGCAGTAGCACTTTGGACAGGGATTCACCCCTCCACTTT
clone size: -; D gene: TRBD1; V gene: TRBV2; J gene: TRBJ1-3; CDR3 protein: CASSRGFGNTIYF; CDR3 DNA: TGTGCCAGCAGCAGGGGGTTTGGAAACACCATATATTTT
clone size: -; D gene: TRBD1; V gene: TRBV6-5; J gene: TRBJ1-2; CDR3 protein: CASARGDTAYGYTF; CDR3 DNA: TGTGCCAGCGCCAGGGGGGACACTGCCTATGGCTACACCTTC
clone size: -; D gene: TRBD2; V gene: TRBV7-6; J gene: TRBJ2-7; CDR3 protein: CASSLLGPSGGTYEQYF; CDR3 DNA: TGTGCCAGCAGCTTATTAGGGCCTAGCGGGGGTACCTACGAGCAGTACTTC
clone size: -; D gene: -; V gene: TRBV18; J gene: TRBJ1-2; CDR3 protein: CASSPTDTSGGYTF; CDR3 DNA: TGTGCCAGCTCACCCACGGACACCTCTGGGGGCTACACCTTC
clone size: -; D gene: TRBD1; V gene: TRBV6-5; J gene: TRBJ2-5; CDR3 protein: CANGDRGRGETQYF; CDR3 DNA: TGTGCCAACGGGGACAGGGGTCGCGGAGAGACCCAGTACTTC
clone size: -; D gene: -; V gene: TRBV30; J gene: TRBJ1-1; CDR3 protein: CAWRSIGEGRTEAFF; CDR3 DNA: TGTGCCTGGAGGAGTATTGGGGAGGGACGTACTGAAGCTTTCTTT
clone size: -; D gene: TRBD1; V gene: TRBV6-5; J gene: TRBJ1-5; CDR3 protein: CASSPGQALRPQHF; CDR3 DNA: TGTGCCAGCAGCCCGGGACAGGCCCTGCGGCCCCAGCATTTT
clone size: -; D gene: TRBD2; V gene: TRBV10-2; J gene: TRBJ2-5; CDR3 protein: CASLLGTSGSGETQYF; CDR3 DNA: TGCGCCAGCCTCCTCGGGACTAGCGGGAGTGGAGAGACCCAGTACTTC
clone size: -; D gene: TRBD1; V gene: TRBV2; J gene: TRBJ2-5; CDR3 protein: CASSRQGAGETQYF; CDR3 DNA: TGTGCCAGCAGTCGACAGGGGGCGGGAGAGACCCAGTACTTC